Listed here are 32 T cell receptor beta chains from one sample, sequenced in a study of human T cells and chemical hapten exposure. Each CDR3 protein is one row after TCRdb ran MiXCR on the RACE reads. The data contain 90,000 or so distinct CDR3 sequences, approximately 10% of them singletons. Time point meaning: patch test 1, 2 weeks after DPC sensitization. Treatment indicated: therapeutic diphenylcyclopropenone sensitization with weekly scalp DPC. This sample comprised whole blood, obtained in connection with sensitization to the hapten diphenylcyclopropenone (DPC). The receptors derive from a man aged 40-55 years with alopecia areata. Some clones in this sample may be carry-over from other donors' samples.

This clonotype was counted many times. This sequence joins TRBV2 and TRBJ2-2; D call uncertain. This CDR3 spans 15 amino acids. V lost 4 bases and J 1 base, leaving 10 bases between the germline ends. In germline, CDR1 is SNHLY, CDR2 FYNNEI. The CDR3 reads CASSVLNLNTGELFF. CDR3 nucleotide sequence: TGTGCCAGCAGTGTGCTAAACTTGAACACCGGGGAGCTGTTTTTT.

A few counts support this clonotype. This chain uses TRBV28 with TRBJ1-5, with D maybe TRBD1 (5 bases). The V gene's germline CDR1 is MDHEN and CDR2 SYDVKM. The CDR3 loop spans 15 amino acids. The ends were cut back, 5 bases at V and 3 bases at J, with 14 bases in the middle. CDR3 in amino acids: CASSRGEGVNQPQHF. As DNA, the CDR3 is TGTGCCAGCAGTCGAGGGGAAGGGGTCAATCAGCCCCAGCATTTT.

V is TRBV5-1 and J is TRBJ2-7, with D perhaps matching TRBD1 or TRBD2 (5 bases each). Germline lookup yields CDR1 SGHRS and CDR2 YFSETQ. V lost 3 bases to trimming and J lost 3 bases, with 19 bases between them. The CDR3 sequence is 16 residues long. The CDR3 DNA reads as TGCGCCAGCAGCTATGGAGGATGGGACGGGCTCTACGAGCAGTACTTC. As protein: CASSYGGWDGLYEQYF.

The chain links TRBV10-3 to TRBJ2-7; 7 nucleotides align to TRBD2. Germline trimming cut 7 bases from V and 0 bases from J; bases unmatched to any gene: 3. The germline V gene encodes CDR1 ENHRY and CDR2 SYGVKD. This CDR3 comprises 13 residues. CDR3 residues: CAIITSVSYEQYV. CDR3 in DNA: TGTGCCATCATTACTAGCGTCTCCTACGAGCAGTACGTC.

The chain carries TRBV4-3 and TRBJ2-3, with D possibly being TRBD1 (6 bases). The CDR3 contains 18 residues. The germline V gene encodes CDR1 LGHNA and CDR2 YSLEER. Trimming pared 0 bases from V and 8 bases from J, leaving 24 bases between. The CDR3 sequence: CASSQDTVGRGKMGTQYF. CDR3 coding DNA: TGCGCCAGCAGCCAAGATACGGTCGGCAGGGGTAAGATGGGTACGCAGTATTTT.

This clonotype has more than one count but fewer than ten. The gene calls are TRBV20-1 and TRBJ2-7; 7 bases match TRBD2. Unmatched junction bases numbered 11, after V lost 6 bases and J lost 6 bases. The CDR3 contains 13 residues. Germline lookup yields CDR1 DFQATT and CDR2 SNEGSKA (reference sequence). The CDR3 nucleotides read TGCAGTGCCATCGGACTAGGTTTAGGCGAGCAGTACTTC. The encoded protein is CSAIGLGLGEQYF.

The table lists this clonotype with a few counts. J is TRBJ2-1 and V is TRBV7-2; 16 bases match TRBD2. Looked up from germline, CDR1 is SGHTA and CDR2 is FQGNSA. V was clipped by 5 bases and J by 7 bases; unmatched bases: 2. The CDR3 has 15 amino acids. CDR3 coding DNA: TGTGCCAGCAGCCCGGGACTAGCGGGAGGGAATGAGCAGTTCTTC. This encodes CASSPGLAGGNEQFF.

The table lists this clonotype with many counts. This rearrangement joins TRBV29-1 to TRBJ1-4; the match to TRBD1 covers 8 bases. The length of the CDR3 is 15 residues. Germline V lookup: CDR1 SQVTM, CDR2 ANQGSEA. With V trimmed by 6 bases and J by 2 bases, 8 bases remained unmatched. The CDR3 region is CSVSPGGATNEKLFF. Here the CDR3 DNA reads TGCAGCGTCTCCCCAGGGGGCGCGACTAATGAAAAACTGTTTTTT.

This clonotype appeared a few times. The CDR3: CAIQVYNEQFF. CDR3 DNA sequence: TGTGCCATCCAGGTATACAATGAGCAGTTCTTC. The chain combines TRBV10-3 with TRBJ2-1; no clear D gene. Germline values: CDR1 ENHRY, CDR2 SYGVKD. The ends were cut back, 8 bases at V and 4 bases at J, with 6 bases in the middle. This CDR3 is 11 amino acids long.

V usage is TRBV7-8 and J usage is TRBJ2-4; 8 bases are a match to TRBD1. This CDR3 contains 14 residues. Germline V gene lookup returns CDR1 SGHVS and CDR2 FQNEAQ. V dropped 5 bases and J dropped 6; count of bases not matched to a gene: 6. The CDR3 is CASSRTGRGNIQYF. CDR3 bases: TGTGCCAGCAGCCGGACAGGGCGGGGAAACATTCAGTACTTC. Combining the CDR3 with reference TRBV7-8 and TRBJ2-4 gives the whole variable domain GAGVSQSPRYKVAKRGQDVALRCDPISGHVSLFWYQQALGQGPEFLTYFQNEAQLDKSGLPSDRFFAERPEGSVSTLKIQRTQQEDSAVYLCASSRTGRGNIQYFGAGTRLSVL.

This clonotype showed up just a few times. At one of its ends the junction is not consistent with the germline gene, which may arise from a read error. The chain links TRBV7-3 to TRBJ2-3; D is undetermined. Germline CDR1 SGHTA, CDR2 FQGTGA. The CDR3 spans 13 residues. The CDR3 protein is CASSSARAETQYF. The CDR3 DNA follows: TGTGCCAGCAGCTCCGCTAGGGCAGAAACGCAGTATTTT.

The chain couples TRBV6-1 to TRBJ1-4, with 9 bases that match TRBD1. J was trimmed by 7 bases and V by 8 bases; bases with no gene match: 11. The germline gives CDR1 MNHNS, CDR2 SASEGT. CDR3 length: 15 amino acids. The CDR3 bases are TGTGCCAGCTTGACTGTGGACAGGGGAGGTGAAAAACTGTTTTTT. It encodes CASLTVDRGGEKLFF.

This clonotype was seen a few times. This chain links TRBV4-3 with TRBJ2-6; 9 bases map to TRBD2. CDR1 is LGHNA and CDR2 is YSLEER in the germline V gene. This CDR3 contains 19 residues. The V segment lost 1 base and the J segment 2 bases; nucleotides outside the gene matches: 9. The CDR3 loop is CASSQGLARGGAGANVLTF. CDR3 in DNA: TGCGCCAGCAGCCAAGGATTAGCGCGGGGGGGCGCTGGGGCCAACGTCCTGACTTTC.

This clonotype has just a few counts. The rearrangement joins TRBV6-5 to TRBJ2-1; 8 positions match TRBD1. The CDR3 spans 14 residues. With 5 bases clipped from V and 9 bases from J, the junction kept 9 bases outside the gene matches. The germline CDR1 and CDR2 sequences are MNHEY and SVGAGI. The CDR3 is CASSPGTGAGEQFF. CDR3 coding DNA: TGTGCCAGCAGTCCCGGGACAGGAGCAGGTGAGCAGTTCTTC.

This clonotype was detected a few times. The chain has TRBV7-2 and TRBJ1-1; a weak D match, TRBD1 (5 bases). Germline CDR1 reads SGHTA; CDR2 reads FQGNSA. CDR3 size: 12 residues. Trimming stripped 4 bases from V and 8 bases from J, with 11 bases between. Here the CDR3 reads CASSWAGIEAFF. CDR3 coding DNA: TGTGCCAGCAGCTGGGCAGGGATAGAAGCTTTCTTT.

Only a few counts were recorded for this clonotype. The rearrangement uses TRBV5-1 and TRBJ2-7; D possibly corresponds to TRBD1 (5 bases). V was pared by 0 bases and J by 2 bases, with 18 bases between. In germline, CDR1 is SGHRS, CDR2 YFSETQ. The CDR3 sequence is 17 residues long. The CDR3 DNA sequence: TGCGCCAGCAGCTTGGCCGGTTCAGGGCGGCACCCCTACGAGCAGTACGTC. It translates to CASSLAGSGRHPYEQYV.

There are a few counts of this clonotype. V and J are TRBV7-2 and TRBJ2-3, with D possibly matching TRBD1 (6 bases). Germline CDR1 reads SGHTA; CDR2 reads FQGNSA. This CDR3 is 13 amino acids long. V lost 5 bases, J lost 4 bases, and 10 bases lay in between. The CDR3 DNA sequence: TGTGCCAGCAGCGCGCAGGGGTCAGATACGCAGTATTTT. Translation: CASSAQGSDTQYF.

The table lists this clonotype with many counts. The chain joins TRBV28 to TRBJ2-3; 14 bases align to TRBD2. The CDR3 is made up of 17 amino acids. The V and J ends lost 8 bases and 6 bases, in that order; junction bases with no gene match: 13. CDR1 is MDHEN, CDR2 SYDVKM, per germline. The CDR3 bases are TGTGCCAGCGGATCCGACGTGGGACTAGCGGGAGCTGATACGCAGTATTTT. As protein: CASGSDVGLAGADTQYF.

This clonotype came up a few times. V and J are TRBV7-3 and TRBJ1-5, with TRBD1 as a possible D gene (6 bases). Germline assignment: CDR1 SGHTA and CDR2 FQGTGA. CDR3 length: 13 amino acids. Between the trimmed V and J ends, which lost 5 bases and 7 bases, there was a span of 12 bases. This chain's CDR3 is CASSVDSLQPQHF. For the CDR3, the DNA is TGTGCCAGCAGCGTGGACAGTTTGCAGCCCCAGCATTTT.

This clonotype occurred a few times. The V gene is TRBV9, the J gene TRBJ2-1; D is ambiguous. CDR3 length: 13 residues. V lost 1 base to trimming and J lost 5 bases, with 7 bases between them. Germline values: CDR1 SGDLS, CDR2 YYNGEE. The CDR3 loop reads CASSVQGHNEQFF. The DNA for the CDR3 is TGTGCCAGCAGCGTACAAGGCCACAATGAGCAGTTCTTC.

This clonotype was detected ten times or more. This rearrangement joins TRBV27 to TRBJ1-1, with a possible D match to TRBD1 (5 bases). CDR3 size: 15 residues. Germline-derived CDR1 and CDR2 are MNHEY and SMNVEV (reference sequence). V was pared by 5 bases and J by 4 bases, with 17 bases between. CDR3 sequence: CASSVRSGVGTEAFF. The CDR3 bases are TGTGCCAGCAGTGTAAGATCGGGGGTGGGCACTGAAGCTTTCTTT.

The gene calls are TRBV6-5 and TRBJ2-1; D is undetermined. CDR1 is MNHEY and CDR2 is SVGAGI in the germline V gene. The germline V and J ends were trimmed by 2 bases and 5 bases, with 13 bases remaining between them. The CDR3 is 15 amino acids. The DNA of the CDR3 is TGTGCCAGCAGTTACCGAGCAATATTGGACAATGAGCAGTTCTTC. This codes for CASSYRAILDNEQFF.

The sample holds many counts of this clonotype. V gene TRBV2 combines with J gene TRBJ2-1; 8 nucleotides agree with TRBD2. CDR3 length: 13 amino acids. With V trimmed by 6 bases and J by 7 bases, 5 bases remained unmatched. Germline loops: CDR1 SNHLY, CDR2 FYNNEI. The CDR3 loop reads CASSRTSPNEQFF. CDR3 DNA sequence: TGTGCCAGCAGCCGGACTAGCCCGAATGAGCAGTTCTTC.

There are a few counts of this clonotype. This rearrangement joins TRBV20-1 to TRBJ2-1, with 16 positions matching TRBD2. Trimming cost V 4 bases and J 4 bases; bases outside gene matches: 7. The CDR3 runs to 17 residues. In germline, CDR1 is DFQATT, CDR2 SNEGSKA (reference sequence). The CDR3: CSAMGLAGGYTYNEQFF. In DNA, the CDR3 is TGCAGTGCTATGGGACTAGCGGGAGGGTACACGTACAATGAGCAGTTCTTC.

The chain carries TRBV4-3 and TRBJ2-1; 14 bases fit TRBD2. V was clipped by 1 base and J by 0 bases; unmatched bases: 2. The length of the CDR3 is 18 residues. Per germline, CDR1 LGHNA and CDR2 YSLEER. The CDR3 bases are TGCGCCAGCAGCCAAGGACTAGCGGGAGGGCCCTCCTACAATGAGCAGTTCTTC. This encodes CASSQGLAGGPSYNEQFF.

This clonotype was recorded at least ten times. This chain links TRBV4-1 with TRBJ1-6; 7 bases are shared with TRBD1. The CDR3 totals 18 residues. CDR1 and CDR2 from the germline V gene are MGHRA and YSYEKL. V lost 4 bases, J lost 8 bases, and 17 bases stayed unmatched. CDR3 protein: CASSLQGPRGSNYSPLHF. The CDR3 bases are TGCGCCAGCAGCCTACAGGGGCCCAGGGGTTCGAATTATTCACCCCTCCACTTT.

This clonotype was seen only a few times. This chain links TRBV9 with TRBJ2-7; the D is unclear. Trimming shortened V by 0 bases and J by 0 bases, and 7 bases separated the two germline ends. Germline CDR1 and CDR2: SGDLS and YYNGEE. The CDR3 length is 14 residues. The CDR3 sequence is CASSVGPSSYEQYF. The CDR3 DNA reads TGTGCCAGCAGCGTAGGGCCCAGCTCCTACGAGCAGTACTTC.

This clonotype was counted a few times. J is TRBJ2-1 and V is TRBV6-6; TRBD2 agrees at 11 bases. CDR1 and CDR2 (germline): MNHNY, SVGAGI (reference sequence). The CDR3 extends over 14 amino acids. The trim removed 8 bases at V and 7 bases at J, leaving 7 bases unmatched. CDR3 coding DNA: TGTGCCAGCGGGAGACTAGCGGGGATAAATGAGCAGTTCTTC. Encoded protein: CASGRLAGINEQFF.

For this clonotype: Just one base apart from a much larger clone, this may be a read error. The gene calls are TRBV5-1 and TRBJ1-1, with a tentative D call TRBD1 (6 bases). CDR1 is SGHRS and CDR2 is YFSETQ in the germline V gene. This CDR3 spans 15 amino acids. CDR3 sequence (DNA): TGCACCAGCAGCTTGGCCCTACAGGGCCCACCTGAAGCTTTCTTT. This codes for CTSSLALQGPPEAFF. The full variable domain, completed using reference TRBV5-1 and TRBJ1-1, is KAGVTQTPRYLIKTRGQQVTLSCSPISGHRSVSWYQQTPGQGLQFLFEYFSETQRNKGNFPGRFSGRQFSNSRSEMNVSTLELGDSALYLCTSSLALQGPPEAFFGQGTRLTVV.

This clonotype was seen more than once but under ten times. The chain combines TRBV9 with TRBJ2-7; 8 nucleotides align to TRBD2. Germline V gene data show CDR1 as SGDLS and CDR2 as YYNGEE. V lost 4 bases to trimming and J lost 4 bases; unmatched junction nucleotides: 7. The CDR3 contains 14 residues. CDR3 sequence (DNA): TGTGCCAGCAGCCCGGGACTAGTTAGTTACGAGCAGTACTTC. Its protein is CASSPGLVSYEQYF.

The chain links TRBV5-1 to TRBJ2-2, with TRBD2 identical over 7 bases. The CDR3 has 17 residues. Looked up from germline, CDR1 is SGHRS and CDR2 is YFSETQ. V shed 4 bases, J shed 3 bases, and the junction held 12 bases outside the gene matches. CDR3 loop: CASSPRWAGADTGELFF. Here the CDR3 DNA reads TGCGCCAGCAGCCCAAGGTGGGCGGGAGCGGACACCGGGGAGCTGTTTTTT. The full variable domain, in which reference TRBV5-1 and TRBJ2-2 provide the parts outside the CDR3, is KAGVTQTPRYLIKTRGQQVTLSCSPISGHRSVSWYQQTPGQGLQFLFEYFSETQRNKGNFPGRFSGRQFSNSRSEMNVSTLELGDSALYLCASSPRWAGADTGELFFGEGSRLTVL.

There are many counts of this clonotype. The chain combines TRBV6-5 with TRBJ2-2; D may be TRBD2 (6 bases). Looked up from germline, CDR1 is MNHEY and CDR2 is SVGAGI. There are 13 residues in the CDR3. V was cut by 4 bases and J by 5 bases, with 8 bases left in between. CDR3 sequence: CASSSGRTGELFF. The CDR3 DNA is TGTGCCAGCAGTTCAGGGAGGACCGGGGAGCTGTTTTTT.